These 22 T cell receptor beta chains originate from one sample sequenced in a study of CD8+CD57+ T cells in acquired aplastic anemia. Genomic DNA acted as the template from which TCR beta VDJ combination and CDR3 sequence profiling were carried out. One entry per CDR3 protein, called by TCRdb with MiXCR from the reads. This table holds around 500,000 distinct CDR3 sequences, over 25% found once. Patients who underwent sequencing had shown CD8+CD57+ cell expansion by flow cytometry. The specimen sequenced was sorted CD4+, CD8+, or CD8+CD57+ T cells (not recorded which) from PBMCs. The source of these receptors is a human donor with aplastic anemia.

This clonotype showed up many times. V is TRBV12-3 or TRBV12-4 and J is TRBJ1-2; D may be TRBD1 (5 bases). The V end lost 7 bases, the J end lost 5 bases, and 17 bases lay between the germline ends. This CDR3 comprises 14 residues. The CDR3 DNA sequence: TGTGCCAGCAACCAAGGTGGGCAGGGTTATGGCTACACCTTC. This translates into CASNQGGQGYGYTF.

V gene TRBV18 combines with J gene TRBJ1-2; 9 bases line up with TRBD1. The CDR3 extends over 17 amino acids. Germline CDR1 KGHSH, CDR2 LQKENI. The V gene end was trimmed by 3 bases and the J gene end by 6 bases; junction bases not matched to a gene: 14. The CDR3 spells CASSPIPGTGQDDGYTF. The CDR3 nucleotides read TGTGCCAGCTCACCTATTCCCGGGACAGGGCAGGATGATGGCTACACCTTC. The whole variable domain, filled in from reference TRBV18 and TRBJ1-2, reads NAGVMQNPRHLVRRRGQEARLRCSPMKGHSHVYWYRQLPEEGLKFMVYLQKENIIDESGMPKERFSAEFPKEGPSILRIQQVVRGDSAAYFCASSPIPGTGQDDGYTFGSGTRLTVV.

The V gene is TRBV4-2, the J gene TRBJ1-1; D unclear. Germline V gene sequence: CDR1 LGHNA, CDR2 YNFKEQ. The CDR3 loop spans 13 amino acids. Trimming removed 3 bases at V and 2 bases at J, with 7 bases between. The CDR3 loop reads CASSQEVNTEAFF. For the CDR3, the DNA is TGTGCCAGCAGCCAGGAGGTTAACACTGAAGCTTTCTTT.

This clonotype showed up just a few times. J is TRBJ2-1 and V is TRBV20-1, with D perhaps TRBD2 (6 bases). Looked up from germline, CDR1 is DFQATT and CDR2 is SNEGSKA (reference sequence). V lost 1 base and J 2 bases, leaving 15 bases between the germline ends. There are 16 residues in the CDR3. CDR3 in amino acids: CSARGTRDSTYNEQFF. For the CDR3, the DNA is TGCAGTGCTAGAGGAACTCGGGACTCTACCTACAATGAGCAGTTCTTC.

This clonotype was recorded many times. The V and J genes are TRBV15 and TRBJ2-2; D could derive from TRBD1 or TRBD2 (5 bases each). Germline CDR1 and CDR2: LNHNV and YYDKDF (reference sequence). The CDR3 extends over 16 amino acids. The V and J ends lost 0 bases and 1 base respectively, with 9 bases between them. Here the CDR3 DNA reads TGTGCCACCAGCAGAGATCGGGGCAGGAACACCGGGGAGCTGTTTTTT. It specifies CATSRDRGRNTGELFF.

This clonotype was counted ten times or more. The V call is TRBV2, the J call TRBJ2-1; D might be TRBD2 (5 bases). This CDR3 is 13 amino acids long. The V gene's germline CDR1 is SNHLY and CDR2 FYNNEI. The V and J ends lost 7 bases and 10 bases respectively, with 17 bases between them. The CDR3 spells CASTRVPTGEQFF. DNA of the CDR3: TGTGCCAGCACCCGCGTACCGACGGGGGAGCAGTTCTTC. The variable domain in full, completed from reference TRBV2 and TRBJ2-1, reads EPEVTQTPSHQVTQMGQEVILRCVPISNHLYFYWYRQILGQKVEFLVSFYNNEISEKSEIFDDQFSVERPDGSNFTLKIRSTKLEDSAMYFCASTRVPTGEQFFGPGTRLTVL.

This chain connects TRBV7-3 to TRBJ2-7; the match to TRBD2 covers 9 bases. The CDR3 loop spans 14 amino acids. The V gene's germline CDR1 is SGHTA and CDR2 FQGTGA. V trimming: 6 bases; J trimming: 3 bases; junction bases outside the gene matches: 6. The CDR3 loop is CASSPIAGVYEQYF. The CDR3 DNA reads TGTGCCAGCAGTCCCATAGCGGGAGTCTACGAGCAGTACTTC.

This clonotype was seen repeatedly, ten times or more. CDR3 residues: CASSTPKRVGTEAFF. The CDR3 DNA follows: TGTGCCAGCAGTACGCCGAAAAGGGTTGGAACTGAAGCTTTCTTT. The chain employs TRBV5-8 and TRBJ1-1; unclear D gene. CDR3 length: 15 amino acids. CDR1 and CDR2 (germline): SGHTS, YDEGEE. Between the trimmed V and J ends, which lost 5 bases and 5 bases, there was a span of 19 bases. Complete variable domain (other parts from reference TRBV5-8 and TRBJ1-1): EAGVTQSPTHLIKTRGQQATLRCSPISGHTSVYWYQQALGLGLQFLLWYDEGEERNRGNFPPRFSGRQFPNYSSELNVNALELEDSALYLCASSTPKRVGTEAFFGQGTRLTVV.

A few counts support this clonotype. The CDR3 does not end in the conserved phenylalanine or tryptophan, so this is likely a read error. In DNA, the CDR3 is TGTGCCAGCAGCGAAACTAGCTACGAGCAGTACCTC. It yields the protein CASSETSYEQYL. V gene TRBV7-2 combines with J gene TRBJ2-7; D perhaps matches TRBD2 (5 bases). Germline CDR1 and CDR2: SGHTA and FQGNSA. V lost 5 bases to trimming and J lost 3 bases, with 8 bases between them. The CDR3 consists of 12 residues.

The chain employs TRBV5-5 and TRBJ2-7, with D unresolved. Trimming removed 5 bases at V and 5 bases at J, with 11 bases between. Germline loops: CDR1 SGHKS, CDR2 YYEKEE (reference sequence). This CDR3 is built from 12 residues. As DNA, the CDR3 is TGTGCCAGCAGTTCCCGGGTTAACGAGCAGTACTTC. It specifies CASSSRVNEQYF. Drawing the rest from reference TRBV5-5 and TRBJ2-7, the complete variable domain is DAGVTQSPTHLIKTRGQQVTLRCSPISGHKSVSWYQQVLGQGPQFIFQYYEKEERGRGNFPDRFSARQFPNYSSELNVNALLLGDSALYLCASSSRVNEQYFGPGTRLTVT.

V and J are TRBV29-1 and TRBJ2-3; TRBD1 agrees at 7 bases. The CDR3 length is 12 residues. Germline V gene sequence: CDR1 SQVTM, CDR2 ANQGSEA. V was pared by 8 bases and J by 2 bases, with 4 bases of the junction left unmatched. The CDR3 region has the DNA TGCAGCACGGACAGGTCCACAGATACGCAGTATTTT. Translated, it gives CSTDRSTDTQYF.

This clonotype turned up a few times. The V call is TRBV10-3, the J call TRBJ1-2, with D perhaps TRBD1 (5 bases). This CDR3 is 16 amino acids long. Germline V gene data show CDR1 as ENHRY and CDR2 as SYGVKD. The V end lost 3 bases, the J end lost 0 bases, and 14 bases lay between the germline ends. CDR3 nucleotides: TGTGCCATCAGTGATGTCAGGGAAGCCACTAACTATGGCTACACCTTC. Amino acids: CAISDVREATNYGYTF.

This clonotype was detected only a few times. The V call is TRBV7-3, the J call TRBJ1-2; D might be TRBD1 (6 bases). Germline CDR1 SGHTA, CDR2 FQGTGA. V was cut by 5 bases and J by 2 bases, with 18 bases left in between. This CDR3 is built from 16 residues. CDR3 amino acids: CASSPRHRVGNYGYTF. The CDR3 DNA reads TGTGCCAGCAGCCCCCGACACAGGGTAGGAAACTATGGCTACACCTTC.

This clonotype was detected ten times or more. The V and J genes are TRBV7-9 and TRBJ1-2; no definite D call. The CDR3 is made up of 12 amino acids. Deletions cut 5 bases from V and 5 bases from J, with 9 bases between. CDR1 and CDR2 from the germline V gene are SEHNR and FQNEAQ (reference sequence). CDR3 in amino acids: CASSAQEYGYTF. CDR3 DNA: TGTGCCAGCAGCGCTCAGGAATATGGCTACACCTTC.

This rearrangement joins TRBV12-3 or TRBV12-4 to TRBJ1-6; possible D gene TRBD1, 5 bases. V was trimmed by 1 base and J by 12 bases, leaving 10 bases between them. The CDR3 runs to 13 residues. The CDR3 loop reads CASSLGGILPLHF. The CDR3 bases are TGTGCCAGCAGTTTAGGGGGGATTTTACCCCTCCACTTT.

V and J are TRBV12-3 or TRBV12-4 and TRBJ2-3; the D is unclear. The V gene lost 2 bases and the J gene lost 5 bases, with 11 bases spanning the gap. The CDR3 consists of 14 residues. CDR3 in DNA: TGTGCCAGCAGTTTAAGACTCCCAGTAGATACGCAGTATTTT. It is translated as CASSLRLPVDTQYF.

This clonotype showed up just a few times. V usage is TRBV7-9 and J usage is TRBJ2-1; TRBD2 agrees at 7 bases. The CDR3 sequence is 12 residues long. J was trimmed by 12 bases and V by 5 bases; bases with no gene match: 7. Germline V CDR1 and CDR2: SEHNR, FQNEAQ (reference sequence). For the CDR3, the DNA is TGTGCCAGCAGCCAAGGCGGGAGACCGCAGTTCTTC. Amino acids: CASSQGGRPQFF. Combining the CDR3 with reference TRBV7-9 and TRBJ2-1 gives the whole variable domain DTGVSQNPRHKITKRGQNVTFRCDPISEHNRLYWYRQTLGQGPEFLTYFQNEAQLEKSRLLSDRFSAERPKGSFSTLEIQRTEQGDSAMYLCASSQGGRPQFFGPGTRLTVL.

The chain links TRBV20-1 to TRBJ1-1; 8 bases match TRBD1. The length of the CDR3 is 14 residues. CDR1 is DFQATT and CDR2 is SNEGSKA in the germline V gene (reference sequence). The trim removed 4 bases at V and 7 bases at J, leaving 11 bases unmatched. CDR3: CSATLMDRAYEAFF. CDR3 DNA sequence: TGCAGTGCTACCTTAATGGACAGGGCATATGAAGCTTTCTTT.

This clonotype was seen only a few times. V and J are TRBV25-1 and TRBJ1-6; a weak D match, TRBD1 (6 bases). With 6 bases removed from V and 4 bases from J, the gap between germline ends came to 13 bases. This CDR3 region has 15 residues. The germline CDR1 and CDR2 sequences are MGHDK and SYGVNS. The CDR3 spells CASSLGQSYNSPLHF. The CDR3 bases are TGTGCCAGCAGCCTCGGACAGAGTTATAATTCACCCCTCCACTTT. Drawing the rest from reference TRBV25-1 and TRBJ1-6, the complete variable domain is EADIYQTPRYLVIGTGKKITLECSQTMGHDKMYWYQQDPGMELHLIHYSYGVNSTEKGDLSSESTVSRIRTEHFPLTLESARPSHTSQYLCASSLGQSYNSPLHFGNGTRLTVT.

The table lists this clonotype with a few counts. The chain joins TRBV20-1 to TRBJ2-1; no definite D call. This CDR3 comprises 12 residues. V lost 7 bases and J lost 4, with 11 bases in between. Germline V gene sequence: CDR1 DFQATT, CDR2 SNEGSKA (reference sequence). The CDR3, as DNA: TGCAGTGTCTTGTCAGATTACAATGAGCAGTTCTTC. It codes for CSVLSDYNEQFF.

The V gene is TRBV3-1, the J gene TRBJ1-2; weak D call: TRBD1 (6 bases). The CDR3 runs to 14 residues. V lost 5 bases and J 2 bases, leaving 12 bases between the germline ends. The germline gives CDR1 LGHDT, CDR2 YNNKEL (reference sequence). The CDR3 spells CASSTRQANYGYTF. In DNA, the CDR3 is TGTGCCAGCAGCACCCGACAGGCGAACTATGGCTACACCTTC.

V and J are TRBV28 and TRBJ1-1, with TRBD1 as a possible D gene (6 bases). V was shortened by 5 bases and J by 7 bases, with 17 bases between the two germline ends. The CDR3 sequence is 14 residues long. Germline V lookup: CDR1 MDHEN, CDR2 SYDVKM. The CDR3 coding sequence is TGTGCCAGCAGTACCGGACAGTCAACTAATGAAGCTTTCTTT. Amino acid sequence: CASSTGQSTNEAFF. Full variable domain (outside the CDR3, taken from reference TRBV28 and TRBJ1-1): DVKVTQSSRYLVKRTGEKVFLECVQDMDHENMFWYRQDPGLGLRLIYFSYDVKMKEKGDIPEGYSVSREKKERFSLILESASTNQTSMYLCASSTGQSTNEAFFGQGTRLTVV.